These 2 T cell receptor beta chains came from one sample sequenced in a study of blood T cell repertoires in COVID-19. Produced via immunoSEQ multiplex PCR; TCRdb's table is partial and in-frame only. Seen here are over 250,000 clones, approximately 85% observed once, and the top ten hold 9.5% to 11%. Material for sequencing was peripheral blood. Receptors originate from a woman aged 70-85 years with acute or convalescent COVID-19.

The genes are TRBV7-2 and TRBJ1-2; 9 bases are shared with TRBD1. Looked up from germline, CDR1 is SGHTA and CDR2 is FQGNSA. The CDR3 loop spans 14 amino acids. Germline trimming cut 4 bases from V and 4 bases from J; bases unmatched to any gene: 4. Here the CDR3 DNA reads TGTGCCAGCAGCTCAGGACAGGGGAGCTATGGCTACACCTTC. Its protein is CASSSGQGSYGYTF.

The gene calls are TRBV23-1 and TRBJ2-5; tentative D call: TRBD2 (5 bases). TRBV23-1 is treated as an ORF (open reading frame) with a function not yet certain. V was trimmed by 3 bases and J by 5 bases, leaving 16 bases between them. The CDR3 has 15 amino acids. The CDR3 sequence: CASSHPGKFRETQYF. The CDR3 DNA follows: TGCGCCAGCAGTCACCCCGGGAAGTTTAGGGAGACCCAGTACTTC.